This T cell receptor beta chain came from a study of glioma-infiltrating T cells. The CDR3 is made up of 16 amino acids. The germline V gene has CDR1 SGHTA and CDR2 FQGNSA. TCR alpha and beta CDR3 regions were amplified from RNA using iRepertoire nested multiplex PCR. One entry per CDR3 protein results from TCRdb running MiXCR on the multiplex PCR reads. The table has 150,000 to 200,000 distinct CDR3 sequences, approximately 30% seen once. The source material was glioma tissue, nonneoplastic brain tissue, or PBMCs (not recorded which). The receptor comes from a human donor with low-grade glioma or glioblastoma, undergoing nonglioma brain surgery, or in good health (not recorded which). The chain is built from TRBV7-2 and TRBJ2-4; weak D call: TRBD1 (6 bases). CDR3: CAISRDTRLAKNIQYF. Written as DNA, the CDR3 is TGTGCTATCAGCCGGGACACCCGTCTAGCCAAAAACATTCAGTACTTC.